Given below is one T cell receptor beta chain in context. The antigen is unknown. This entry comes from a study of graft-versus-host responses after intestinal transplantation. Study overall: Anti-thymocyte globulin induction preceded two to four years of tacrolimus and steroid maintenance in all recipients. General observations from the study: Early after transplant, HvG declines were associated with peak levels of circulating GvH clones. The presence of high graft-versus-host to host-versus-graft clonal ratios in allografts characterized patients with graft-donor T cell macrochimerism. In recipient marrow, GvH clones were found, and some appeared first in ileum or blood.

TCRdb's table, derived via immunoSEQ multiplex PCR, lists solely in-frame clones and lacks some. Of under 95,000 clones listed, about 88% are singletons. The CDR3 is 15 amino acids. Germline CDR1 and CDR2: LGHNA and YNFKEQ. Trimming shortened V by 4 bases and J by 5 bases, and 15 bases separated the two germline ends. Sample: unstimulated CD4+ T cells sorted from spleen or lymph node cells, taken before transplant. The clonotype comes from a human donor who was the organ donor for an intestinal transplant. J is TRBJ2-1 and V is TRBV4-2; D remains unclear. This CDR3 is CASSPRPTENNEQFF. CDR3 DNA: TGTGCCAGCAGCCCGAGGCCTACTGAAAACAATGAGCAGTTCTTC.